The 13 T cell receptor beta chains listed next were all sequenced from one sample in a study of T cells after yellow fever vaccination. Each CDR3 protein gets one entry after TCRdb re-called the 5' RACE reads with MiXCR. The data show some 400,000 distinct CDR3 sequences, with around 19% seen just once and over 15% held by the top ten. Source: PBMCs, taken before the yellow fever booster vaccination. The receptors were sampled from a man between 18 and 29 years old who received the YFV17D yellow fever vaccine.

The rearrangement joins TRBV4-2 to TRBJ2-1; no reliable D call. Trimming shortened V by 0 bases and J by 9 bases, and 9 bases separated the two germline ends. Germline CDR1 and CDR2: LGHNA and YNFKEQ. The CDR3 loop spans 13 amino acids. CDR3 sequence: CASSQDRVSEQFF. The CDR3 bases are TGTGCCAGCAGCCAAGATCGGGTTAGTGAGCAGTTCTTC.

The chain carries TRBV28 and TRBJ1-2, with D hard to call. This CDR3 spans 13 amino acids. Germline V gene data show CDR1 as MDHEN and CDR2 as SYDVKM. V was trimmed by 7 bases and J by 2 bases, leaving 11 bases between them. The CDR3 bases are TGTGCCAGCACCACACCTGCCAACTATGGCTACACCTTC. As protein: CASTTPANYGYTF.

V and J are TRBV28 and TRBJ2-7, with a possible D match to TRBD1 (7 bases). The CDR3 sequence is 14 residues long. V lost 1 base and J lost 2, with 9 bases in between. Germline CDR1 and CDR2: MDHEN and SYDVKM. The CDR3 region has the DNA TGTGCCAGCAGTTTATTCAGGGGGGCCTACGAGCAGTACTTC. Its protein product is CASSLFRGAYEQYF.

This clonotype was recorded a few times. The rearrangement uses TRBV4-3 and TRBJ2-5; weak D call: TRBD2 (6 bases). Trimming pared 1 base from V and 5 bases from J, leaving 8 bases between. The CDR3 sequence is 13 residues long. Germline-derived CDR1 and CDR2 are LGHNA and YSLEER. CDR3 DNA: TGCGCCAGCAGCCAAGCTCGGGGGGAGACCCAGTACTTC. Protein: CASSQARGETQYF.

There are a few counts of this clonotype. V usage is TRBV5-1 and J usage is TRBJ2-1; 10 nucleotides line up with TRBD2. V lost 0 bases and J lost 8; bases outside the gene matches: 5. The CDR3 is made up of 15 amino acids. The V gene's germline CDR1 is SGHRS and CDR2 YFSETQ. Here the CDR3 DNA reads TGCGCCAGCAGCTTGGTTAGCGGGGGGTATTATGAGCAGTTCTTC. Translated, it gives CASSLVSGGYYEQFF.

This clonotype was recorded many times. J is TRBJ2-5 and V is TRBV18; the D is unclear. The ends were cut back, 2 bases at V and 0 bases at J, with 7 bases in the middle. The CDR3 is 14 amino acids. The germline V gene encodes CDR1 KGHSH and CDR2 LQKENI. The CDR3 here is CASSPMGYQETQYF. The DNA for the CDR3 is TGTGCCAGCTCACCAATGGGTTACCAAGAGACCCAGTACTTC.

The chain is built from TRBV11-1 and TRBJ2-7; D may be TRBD1 (6 bases). Deletions cut 2 bases from V and 3 bases from J, with 14 bases between. CDR1 is SGHAT, CDR2 FQDESV, per germline (reference sequence). The CDR3 is 15 amino acids. The CDR3 DNA is TGTGCCAGCAGCTTATTCACAGGGCCGTTCTACGAGCAGTACTTC. It specifies CASSLFTGPFYEQYF.

The V gene is TRBV4-1, the J gene TRBJ1-1, with TRBD1 as a possible D gene (6 bases). V lost 2 bases and J 5 bases, leaving 9 bases between the germline ends. CDR1 MGHRA and CDR2 YSYEKL come from the germline V gene. The CDR3 has 13 amino acids. The CDR3 bases are TGCGCCAGCAGCCAAAGGGGGGGAACTGAAGCTTTCTTT. Translation: CASSQRGGTEAFF.

CDR3 sequence reads: CASSYTGGNTEAFF. As DNA, the CDR3 is TGTGCCAGCAGTTATACAGGGGGGAACACTGAAGCTTTCTTT. The V call is TRBV6-5, the J call TRBJ1-1; 8 bases line up with TRBD1. The CDR3 has 14 amino acids. The V and J ends lost 3 bases and 1 base, in that order; junction bases with no gene match: 1. Germline CDR1 and CDR2: MNHEY and SVGAGI.

The chain carries TRBV4-2 and TRBJ2-3; 13 positions match TRBD2. Germline V gene data show CDR1 as LGHNA and CDR2 as YNFKEQ. V lost 3 bases and J lost 4; bases outside the gene matches: 7. CDR3 size: 17 residues. The CDR3 sequence: CASSHAGTSGIADTQYF. In nucleotides, the CDR3 is TGTGCCAGCAGCCATGCCGGGACTAGCGGGATCGCAGATACGCAGTATTTT.

This chain connects TRBV3-1 to TRBJ1-2; D call uncertain. The V gene lost 0 bases and the J gene lost 8 bases, with 4 bases spanning the gap. CDR3 size: 11 residues. Germline V gene lookup returns CDR1 LGHDT and CDR2 YNNKEL (reference sequence). Here the CDR3 reads CASSQELGYTF. CDR3 DNA: TGTGCCAGCAGCCAAGAGCTCGGCTACACCTTC.

The V call is TRBV2, the J call TRBJ1-2; D is uncertain. The CDR3 loop spans 12 amino acids. Per germline, CDR1 SNHLY and CDR2 FYNNEI. Deletions cut 5 bases from V and 2 bases from J, with 6 bases between. CDR3 in DNA: TGTGCCAGCAGTAGAGTAAACTATGGCTACACCTTC. Translation gives CASSRVNYGYTF.

This sequence joins TRBV15 and TRBJ1-2, with 7 bases that match TRBD1. Looked up from germline, CDR1 is LNHNV and CDR2 is YYDKDF (reference sequence). CDR3 length: 14 residues. V lost 5 bases and J lost 7; bases outside the gene matches: 10. Here the CDR3 DNA reads TGTGCCACCAGCGAAGGGGTCAAGGGGGCTGGCTACACCTTC. Amino acids: CATSEGVKGAGYTF.